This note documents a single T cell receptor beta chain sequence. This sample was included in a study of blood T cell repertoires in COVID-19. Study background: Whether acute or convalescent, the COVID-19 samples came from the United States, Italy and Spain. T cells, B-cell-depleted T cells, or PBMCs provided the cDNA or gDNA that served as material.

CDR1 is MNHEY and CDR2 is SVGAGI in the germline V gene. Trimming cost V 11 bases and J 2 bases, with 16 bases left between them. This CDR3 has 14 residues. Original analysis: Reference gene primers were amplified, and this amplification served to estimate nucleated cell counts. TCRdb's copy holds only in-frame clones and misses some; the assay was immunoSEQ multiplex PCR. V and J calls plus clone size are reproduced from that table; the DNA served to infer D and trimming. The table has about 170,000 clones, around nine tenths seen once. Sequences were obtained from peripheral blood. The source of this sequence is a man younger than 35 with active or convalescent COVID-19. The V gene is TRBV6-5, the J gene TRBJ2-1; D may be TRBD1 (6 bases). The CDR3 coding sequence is TGTGCCGGATTGCCGGGACATACCTACAATGAGCAGTTCTTC. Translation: CAGLPGHTYNEQFF.